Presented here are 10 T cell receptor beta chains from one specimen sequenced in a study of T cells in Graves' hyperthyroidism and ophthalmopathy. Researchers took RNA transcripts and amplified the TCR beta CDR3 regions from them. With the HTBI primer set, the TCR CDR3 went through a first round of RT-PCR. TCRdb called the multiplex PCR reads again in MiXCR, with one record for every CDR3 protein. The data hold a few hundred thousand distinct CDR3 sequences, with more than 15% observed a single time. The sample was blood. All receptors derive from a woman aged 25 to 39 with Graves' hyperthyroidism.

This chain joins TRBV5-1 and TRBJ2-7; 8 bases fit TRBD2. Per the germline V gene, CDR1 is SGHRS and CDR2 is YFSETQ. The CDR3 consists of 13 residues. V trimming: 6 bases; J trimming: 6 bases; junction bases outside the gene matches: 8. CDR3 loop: CASNSFGTSEQYF. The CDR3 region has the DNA TGCGCCAGCAACTCATTCGGGACTAGCGAGCAGTACTTC.

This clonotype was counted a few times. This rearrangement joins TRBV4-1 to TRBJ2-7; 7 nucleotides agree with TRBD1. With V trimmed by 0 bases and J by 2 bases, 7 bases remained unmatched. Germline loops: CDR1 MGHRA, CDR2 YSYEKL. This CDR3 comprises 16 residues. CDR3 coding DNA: TGCGCCAGCAGCCAAGATTTGAACAGGGGCACCTACGAGCAGTACTTC. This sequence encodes CASSQDLNRGTYEQYF.

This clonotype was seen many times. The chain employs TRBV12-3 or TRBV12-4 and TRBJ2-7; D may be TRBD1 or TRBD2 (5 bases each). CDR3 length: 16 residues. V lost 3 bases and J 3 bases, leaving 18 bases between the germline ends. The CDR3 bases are TGTGCCAGCAGTTTTGGGCTGGGGACCCGACGCTACGAGCAGTACTTC. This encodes CASSFGLGTRRYEQYF.

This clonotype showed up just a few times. The CDR3 DNA sequence: TGCAGTGCTTCACAATCGGGTAGCGGCCAGCAGTTCTTC. This sequence encodes CSASQSGSGQQFF. The chain links TRBV20-1 to TRBJ2-1; D may be TRBD2 (6 bases). CDR3 length equals 13 residues. Trimming left V 5 bases short and J 11 bases short, with 19 bases between. Per the germline V gene, CDR1 is DFQATT and CDR2 is SNEGSKA (reference sequence).

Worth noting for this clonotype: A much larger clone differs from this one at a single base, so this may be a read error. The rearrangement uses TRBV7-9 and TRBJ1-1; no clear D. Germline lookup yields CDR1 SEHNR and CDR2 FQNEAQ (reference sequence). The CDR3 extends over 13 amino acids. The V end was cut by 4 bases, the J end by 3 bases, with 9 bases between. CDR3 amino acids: CASSYVDDTEAFF. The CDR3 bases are TGTGCCAGCAGCTATGTAGACGACACTGAAGCTTTCTTT.

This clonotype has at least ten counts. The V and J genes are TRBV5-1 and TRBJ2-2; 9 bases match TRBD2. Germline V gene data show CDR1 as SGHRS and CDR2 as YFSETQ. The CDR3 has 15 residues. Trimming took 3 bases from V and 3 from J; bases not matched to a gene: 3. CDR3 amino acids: CASSWSSGDTGELFF. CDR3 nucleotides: TGCGCCAGCAGCTGGTCTAGCGGGGACACCGGGGAGCTGTTTTTT.

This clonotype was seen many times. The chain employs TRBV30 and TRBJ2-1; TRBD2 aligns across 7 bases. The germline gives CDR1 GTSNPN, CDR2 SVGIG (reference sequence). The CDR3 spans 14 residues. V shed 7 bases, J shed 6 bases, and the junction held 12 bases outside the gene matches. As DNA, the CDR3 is TGTGCCTTCGCCGGTGGCGGGAGAGTCAATGAGCAGTTCTTC. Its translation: CAFAGGGRVNEQFF. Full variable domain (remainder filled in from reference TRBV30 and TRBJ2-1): SQTIHQWPATLVQPVGSPLSLECTVEGTSNPNLYWYRQAAGRGLQLLFYSVGIGQISSEVPQNLSASRPQDRQFILSSKKLLLSDSGFYLCAFAGGGRVNEQFFGPGTRLTVL.

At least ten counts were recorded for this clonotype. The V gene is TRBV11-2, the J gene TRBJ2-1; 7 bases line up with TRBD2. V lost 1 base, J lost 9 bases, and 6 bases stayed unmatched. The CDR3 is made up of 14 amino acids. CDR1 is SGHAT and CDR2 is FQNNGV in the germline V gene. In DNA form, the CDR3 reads TGTGCCAGCAGCTTAGCGGGAGGCTCGGGTGAGCAGTTCTTC. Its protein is CASSLAGGSGEQFF.

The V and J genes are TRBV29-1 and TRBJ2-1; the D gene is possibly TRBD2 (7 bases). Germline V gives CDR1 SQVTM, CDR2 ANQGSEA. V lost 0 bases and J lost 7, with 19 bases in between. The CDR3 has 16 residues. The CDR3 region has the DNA TGCAGCGTTGAAGAGTGGGGGGGCGGAACTGGTAATGAGCAGTTCTTC. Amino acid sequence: CSVEEWGGGTGNEQFF.

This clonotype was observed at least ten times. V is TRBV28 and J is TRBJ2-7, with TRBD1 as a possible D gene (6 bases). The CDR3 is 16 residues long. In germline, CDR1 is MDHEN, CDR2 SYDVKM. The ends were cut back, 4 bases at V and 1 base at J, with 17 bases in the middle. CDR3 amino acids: CASSSPQGRRSYEQYF. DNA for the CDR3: TGTGCCAGCAGTTCCCCTCAGGGGAGAAGGTCCTACGAGCAGTACTTC.